These 5 T cell receptor beta chains were sequenced from one sample in a study of tumor-infiltrating lymphocytes in glioblastoma multiforme. Multiple V-beta primers and a C-beta primer amplified TCRB from RNA. TCRdb fed the multiplex PCR reads into MiXCR, producing one record per CDR3 protein. Of about 32,000 distinct CDR3 sequences listed, 61% are singletons. Source material: brain tumor tissue. The receptor set was obtained from a male donor with glioblastoma.

This clonotype has only a few counts. The chain is built from TRBV7-3 and TRBJ2-3; D gene unclear. CDR3 length: 13 residues. In germline, CDR1 is SGHTA, CDR2 FQGTGA. Trimming left V 2 bases short and J 4 bases short, with 7 bases between. The CDR3: CASSLAIADTQYF. The CDR3 DNA follows: TGTGCCAGCAGCTTAGCAATAGCAGATACGCAGTATTTT.

As regards this clonotype: Without the conserved terminal phenylalanine or tryptophan, this CDR3 likely stems from a read error. V is TRBV10-3 and J is TRBJ1-1, with a tentative D call TRBD1 (6 bases). V was shortened by 2 bases and J by 6 bases, with 16 bases between the two germline ends. This CDR3 contains 15 residues. Looked up from germline, CDR1 is ENHRY and CDR2 is SYGVKD. The CDR3 coding sequence is TGTGCCATCAGTGAGGGGGGCCAGACTAACGCTGAAGCTTTCTCT. Encoded protein: CAISEGGQTNAEAFS.

This clonotype was found many times. The rearrangement joins TRBV4-1 to TRBJ2-7; 7 nucleotides match TRBD1. Trimming cost V 3 bases and J 8 bases; bases outside gene matches: 19. This CDR3 is built from 17 residues. Germline CDR1 and CDR2: MGHRA and YSYEKL. The CDR3 nucleotides are TGCGCCAGCAGCCAGAGGGTAACAGGGGCCTCTTCCTCCCAGCAGTACTTC. This translates into CASSQRVTGASSSQQYF.

This clonotype has ten or more counts. This rearrangement joins TRBV28 to TRBJ1-1; TRBD1 matches 12 bases. The CDR3 extends over 16 amino acids. V lost 2 bases to trimming and J lost 10 bases; unmatched junction nucleotides: 11. Germline V gene lookup returns CDR1 MDHEN and CDR2 SYDVKM. For the CDR3, the DNA is TGTGCCAGCAGTTTAGCCGGGACAGGGGGCTTTGATGGAGCTTTCTTT. It translates to CASSLAGTGGFDGAFF.

This clonotype came up once. At one of its ends the junction is not consistent with the germline gene, which may arise from a read error. This chain connects TRBV6-2 or TRBV6-3 to TRBJ2-1; a weak D match, TRBD2 (6 bases). This CDR3 contains 16 residues. Germline values: CDR1 MNHEY, CDR2 SVGEGT. The CDR3 loop reads CASSYLGGTLYNEQFF. The CDR3 nucleotides read TGCGCCAGCAGTTACTTAGGCGGGACTCTTTACAATGAGCAGTTCTTC.